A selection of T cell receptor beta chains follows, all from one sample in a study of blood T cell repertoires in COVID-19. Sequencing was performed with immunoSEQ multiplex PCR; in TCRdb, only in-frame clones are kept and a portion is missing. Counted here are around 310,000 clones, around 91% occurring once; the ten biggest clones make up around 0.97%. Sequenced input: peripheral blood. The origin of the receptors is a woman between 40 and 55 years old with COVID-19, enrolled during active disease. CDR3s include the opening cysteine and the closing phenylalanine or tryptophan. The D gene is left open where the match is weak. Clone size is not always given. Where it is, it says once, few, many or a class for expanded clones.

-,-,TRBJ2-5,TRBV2,CASSYRVEETQYF,TGTGCCAGCAGTTACAGGGTTGAAGAGACCCAGTACTTC
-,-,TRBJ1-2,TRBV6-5,CASSRQVANYGYTF,TGTGCCAGCAGCCGACAGGTAGCTAACTATGGCTACACCTTC
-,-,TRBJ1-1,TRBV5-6,CASTIGGMGLDTEAFF,TGTGCCAGCACCATTGGGGGGATGGGATTGGACACTGAAGCTTTCTTT
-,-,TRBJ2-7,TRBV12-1,CASSPPTVGFSYEQYF,TGTGCCAGCAGCCCCCCGACAGTGGGTTTTTCCTACGAGCAGTACTTC
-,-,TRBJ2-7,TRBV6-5,CASSPWAGNSYEQYF,TGTGCCAGCAGTCCCTGGGCGGGGAACTCCTACGAGCAGTACTTC
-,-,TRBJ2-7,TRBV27,CASFDSYYEQYF,TGTGCCAGCTTTGACAGTTACTACGAGCAGTACTTC
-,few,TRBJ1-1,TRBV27,CASSLTDSVNTEAFF,TGTGCCAGCAGTTTAACTGACAGCGTAAACACTGAAGCTTTCTTT
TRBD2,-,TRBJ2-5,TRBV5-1,CASSPGLAGASETQYF,TGCGCCAGCAGCCCAGGACTAGCGGGGGCCTCGGAGACCCAGTACTTC
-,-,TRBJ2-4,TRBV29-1,CSGTDLAKNIQYF,TGCAGCGGGACAGACTTAGCCAAAAACATTCAGTACTTC
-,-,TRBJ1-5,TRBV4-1,CASSQDGSGISNQPQHF,TGCGCCAGCAGCCAAGACGGATCCGGGATTAGCAATCAGCCCCAGCATTTT
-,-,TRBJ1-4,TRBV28,CASSLVYPATNEKLFF,TGTGCCAGCAGTTTGGTCTACCCTGCAACTAATGAAAAACTGTTTTTT
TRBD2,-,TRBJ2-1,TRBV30,CAWSKGLAGVEEQFF,TGTGCCTGGAGTAAAGGACTAGCGGGAGTAGAAGAGCAGTTCTTC
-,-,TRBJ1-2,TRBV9,CASSVGGSVYDYGYTF,TGTGCCAGCAGCGTAGGAGGGAGCGTTTACGACTATGGCTACACCTTC
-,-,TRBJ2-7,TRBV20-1,CSASVSYEQYF,TGCAGTGCTTCGGTATCCTACGAGCAGTACTTC
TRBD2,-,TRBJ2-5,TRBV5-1,CASSLVPSGEQGTQYF,TGCGCCAGCAGCTTGGTACCTAGCGGGGAGCAGGGGACCCAGTACTTC
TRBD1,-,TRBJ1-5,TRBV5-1,CASSLIHRGPGWPQHF,TGCGCCAGCAGCTTGATTCACAGGGGGCCCGGGTGGCCCCAGCATTTT